The 6 T cell receptor beta chains given below trace back to one sample, sequenced in a study of OX40 agonist ivuxolimab in advanced cancers. The data were produced by immunoSEQ multiplex PCR, yet TCRdb's version contains in-frame clones alone and is incomplete. The table shows fewer than 6,500 clones, with approximately 63% occurring only once. The starting material was CD4+ or CD8+ T cells sorted from blood, obtained in a trial of the OX40 agonist ivuxolimab. The receptors were gathered from an adult with an advanced solid tumor such as melanoma, head and neck, liver or kidney cancer.

The chain recombines TRBV10-3 with TRBJ1-6; tentatively, D is TRBD1 (6 bases). The CDR3 totals 13 residues. V lost 11 bases and J lost 9, with 17 bases in between. CDR1 is ENHRY and CDR2 is SYGVKD in the germline V gene. As DNA, the CDR3 is TGTGCCGCTACAGGGATGCTGGGTTCACCCCTCCACTTT. Translation: CAATGMLGSPLHF.

This clone was counted between two and nine times. The V call is TRBV5-4, the J call TRBJ1-1; D is unresolved. The germline V gene has CDR1 SGHNT and CDR2 YYREEE (reference sequence). The V end lost 1 base, the J end lost 1 base, and 8 bases lay between the germline ends. The CDR3 loop spans 14 amino acids. Here the CDR3 DNA reads TGTGCCAGCAGCTTGAGGTTGGGGAACACTGAAGCTTTCTTT. Its protein product is CASSLRLGNTEAFF.

V is TRBV4-1 and J is TRBJ2-7; D not resolved. Trimming cost V 0 bases and J 0 bases, with 6 bases left between them. Germline V lookup: CDR1 MGHRA, CDR2 YSYEKL. CDR3 length equals 14 residues. CDR3 amino acids: CASSQDRNSYEQYF. DNA for the CDR3: TGCGCCAGCAGCCAAGACAGGAACTCCTACGAGCAGTACTTC.

This CDR3 reads CASSSQNAGLAGVLGTTDTQYF. The CDR3, as DNA: TGTGCCAGCAGTTCCCAAAACGCGGGACTAGCGGGAGTCCTCGGCACCACAGATACGCAGTATTTT. V usage is TRBV27 and J usage is TRBJ2-3; 14 positions agree with TRBD2. Germline values: CDR1 MNHEY, CDR2 SMNVEV (reference sequence). With V trimmed by 4 bases and J by 2 bases, 20 bases remained unmatched. There are 22 residues in the CDR3.

By share, this clone counts as medium-sized. V usage is TRBV4-1 and J usage is TRBJ2-3, with 7 bases matching TRBD1. CDR1 is MGHRA, CDR2 YSYEKL, per germline. The CDR3 runs to 16 residues. Trimming cost V 3 bases and J 0 bases; bases outside gene matches: 6. The CDR3 spells CASSQLGGSSTDTQYF. CDR3 bases: TGCGCCAGCAGCCAGTTAGGGGGCTCGAGCACAGATACGCAGTATTTT.

By share of the sample, this clone is medium-sized. The chain links TRBV7-6 to TRBJ2-7; 7 positions match TRBD1. The V gene's germline CDR1 is SGHVS and CDR2 FNYEAQ. This CDR3 is 15 amino acids long. V dropped 4 bases and J dropped 4; count of bases not matched to a gene: 10. The CDR3 loop is CASSSVRDSAYEQYF. The CDR3 DNA sequence: TGTGCCAGCAGCTCGGTCCGGGACAGCGCATACGAGCAGTACTTC. Full variable domain (remainder filled in from reference TRBV7-6 and TRBJ2-7): GAGVSQSPRYKVTKRGQDVALRCDPISGHVSLYWYRQALGQGPEFLTYFNYEAQQDKSGLPNDRFSAERPEGSISTLTIQRTEQRDSAMYRCASSSVRDSAYEQYFGPGTRLTVT.